This is a list of T cell receptor beta chains from one sample in a study of T cell responses to AZD1222 COVID-19 vaccine. The method was immunoSEQ multiplex PCR; TCRdb's version includes in-frame clones alone and lacks a portion of them. The data show approximately 170,000 clones, over 90% seen once. Sequencing used peripheral blood, obtained on day 0 of AZD1222 vaccination. The receptors stem from an adult in good health. The CDR3 runs from the conserved cysteine through the conserved F or W. A D gene is named only where the DNA matches it firmly. Clone sizes are given selectively: once, few, many, or a class where the clone is expanded.

>TRBJ2-1|TRBD2|TRBV18|-
CASSPTSGDYNEQFF
TGTGCCAGCTCACCGACTAGCGGAGATTACAATGAGCAGTTCTTC
>TRBJ2-1|TRBD2|TRBV7-6|-
CASSHISGATMNEQFF
TGTGCCAGCAGTCATATTAGCGGGGCGACTATGAATGAGCAGTTCTTC
>TRBJ1-1|-|TRBV5-4|once
CASSLSKGTEAFF
TGTGCCAGCAGCTTGAGTAAGGGCACTGAAGCTTTCTTT
>TRBJ1-2|-|TRBV5-1|-
CASSLDGGNYGYTF
TGCGCCAGCAGCTTGGACGGGGGCAACTATGGCTACACCTTC
>TRBJ1-4|-|TRBV6-5|-
CASSYTGKEKLFF
TGTGCCAGCAGTTACACGGGGAAGGAAAAACTGTTTTTT
>TRBJ1-1|-|TRBV6-5|-
CASTKMNTEAFF
TGTGCCAGCACTAAAATGAACACTGAAGCTTTCTTT
>TRBJ2-1|TRBD2|TRBV7-9|once
CASSSLTSRNYNEQFF
TGTGCCAGCAGCTCCCTGACTAGCCGTAATTACAATGAGCAGTTCTTC
>TRBJ1-4|TRBD1|TRBV7-9|-
CALGQGNEKLFF
TGTGCCCTGGGACAGGGCAATGAAAAACTGTTTTTT
>TRBJ1-4|-|TRBV19|-
CASNLMWGTNEKLFF
TGTGCCAGTAACCTCATGTGGGGAACTAATGAAAAACTGTTTTTT
>TRBJ1-5|TRBD1|TRBV27|few
CASSLDPGGAGQPQHF
TGTGCCAGCAGCTTGGACCCAGGGGGGGCAGGACAGCCCCAGCATTTT
>TRBJ1-6|-|TRBV11-2|-
CASSTRGLGNSPLHF
TGTGCCAGCAGCACGCGGGGACTGGGGAATTCACCCCTCCACTTT
>TRBJ1-5|TRBD1|TRBV2|-
CASSSTGVDQPQHF
TGTGCCAGCAGTTCCACAGGGGTAGATCAGCCCCAGCATTTT
>TRBJ2-7|-|TRBV11-3|-
CASSLDPIYEQYF
TGTGCCAGCAGCTTAGATCCGATCTACGAGCAGTACTTC
>TRBJ1-5|TRBD1|TRBV3-1/TRBV3-2|-
CASSPYTGAYSNQPQHF
TGTGCCAGCAGCCCATATACAGGGGCTTATAGCAATCAGCCCCAGCATTTT
>TRBJ1-3|-|TRBV6-2/TRBV6-3|-
CASSRPHTTFSGNTIYF
TGTGCCAGCAGTAGACCCCACACAACGTTCTCTGGAAACACCATATATTTT
>TRBJ1-5|-|TRBV10-2|few
CASREGQVNQPQHF
TGCGCCAGCAGGGAGGGACAAGTAAATCAGCCCCAGCATTTT
>TRBJ1-1|-|TRBV6-4|-
CASSGTQGSTEAFF
TGTGCCAGCAGTGGGACCCAGGGAAGCACTGAAGCTTTCTTT
>TRBJ1-2|TRBD1|TRBV29-1|-
CSDLRRTGKGYTF
TGCAGCGACCTTCGTCGGACAGGGAAGGGCTACACCTTC
>TRBJ1-6|-|TRBV19|-
CAVRGGGNSPLHF
TGTGCCGTTAGGGGCGGGGGGAATTCACCCCTCCACTTT
>TRBJ2-1|TRBD2|TRBV4-1|once
CASSQLSLAGRYEQFF
TGCGCCAGCAGCCAATTATCTCTAGCGGGTCGCTATGAGCAGTTCTTC
>TRBJ2-3|TRBD2|TRBV5-4|-
CASSQNLIAGLPGTDTQYF
TGTGCCAGCAGCCAGAATCTTATAGCGGGGCTCCCGGGCACAGATACGCAGTATTTT
>TRBJ1-5|-|TRBV2|few
CASRRSGNQPQHF
TGTGCCAGCAGGAGGAGCGGCAATCAGCCCCAGCATTTT
>TRBJ2-2|-|TRBV28|-
CASSLQGGTGELFF
TGTGCCAGCAGTTTACAGGGCGGCACCGGGGAGCTGTTTTTT
>TRBJ1-2|-|TRBV7-9|-
CASSFEGGGNYGYTF
TGTGCCAGCAGCTTTGAGGGAGGAGGGAACTATGGCTACACCTTC
>TRBJ1-2|-|TRBV25-1|-
CASSTGTNYGYTF
TGTGCCAGCAGTACGGGGACTAACTATGGCTACACCTTC
>TRBJ2-5|-|TRBV20-1|-
CSARPSETQYF
TGCAGTGCTAGACCTTCAGAGACCCAGTACTTC
>TRBJ1-4|TRBD1|TRBV18|-
CASSPPGQDNEKLFF
TGTGCCAGCTCACCACCGGGACAGGATAATGAAAAACTGTTTTTT
>TRBJ1-4|-|TRBV3-1/TRBV3-2|-
CASSPGPGGGDNEKLFF
TGTGCCAGCAGCCCGGGACCCGGTGGAGGCGATAATGAAAAACTGTTTTTT
>TRBJ2-1|TRBD1|TRBV7-2|-
CASSLSTGVGVLKQFF
TGTGCCAGCAGCTTAAGTACAGGGGTCGGTGTGTTGAAGCAGTTCTTC
>TRBJ2-7|-|TRBV5-1|-
CASSLTVMQTLYEQYF
TGCGCCAGCAGCTTAACGGTGATGCAAACTCTCTACGAGCAGTACTTC
>TRBJ2-2|TRBD2|TRBV5-6|-
CASSFAGGNTGELFF
TGTGCCAGCAGCTTTGCGGGGGGGAACACCGGGGAGCTGTTTTTT